One sample yielded the 14 T cell receptor beta chains listed below, sequenced in a study of blood T cell repertoires in COVID-19. Sequenced by immunoSEQ multiplex PCR; TCRdb stores in-frame clones only, minus some. Seen here are some 68,000 clones, around 87% observed once, and the top ten hold under 3%. Sequenced: peripheral blood. These receptors all stem from a man between 50 and 59 years old with acute or convalescent COVID-19.

This sequence joins TRBV24-1 and TRBJ1-5, with 8 positions matching TRBD1. The CDR3 length is 14 residues. J gave up 7 bases and V 9 bases, and 10 bases lay outside the gene matches. The germline V gene has CDR1 KGHDR and CDR2 SFDVKD. This CDR3 is CATGDGQGWQPQHF. The CDR3 bases are TGTGCCACCGGGGATGGACAGGGTTGGCAGCCCCAGCATTTT.

The rearrangement links TRBV24-1 to TRBJ1-2; tentatively, D is TRBD1 (6 bases). The CDR3 spans 13 residues. Germline values: CDR1 KGHDR, CDR2 SFDVKD. Trimming took 9 bases from V and 0 from J, leaving 10 bases between them. The CDR3 DNA sequence: TGTGCCACCTCGGACAGCCCTAACTATGGCTACACCTTC. Its protein is CATSDSPNYGYTF.

This clone was seen once. The rearrangement uses TRBV5-1 and TRBJ2-5; 11 bases fit TRBD1. The CDR3 extends over 15 amino acids. Germline V gene data show CDR1 as SGHRS and CDR2 as YFSETQ. The ends lost 8 bases at V and 3 bases at J; junction bases unmatched: 9. The CDR3 DNA follows: TGCGCCAGTTCCGGGACAGGGGGATTGGAAGAGACCCAGTACTTC. This gives the protein CASSGTGGLEETQYF. The whole variable domain, filled in from reference TRBV5-1 and TRBJ2-5, reads KAGVTQTPRYLIKTRGQQVTLSCSPISGHRSVSWYQQTPGQGLQFLFEYFSETQRNKGNFPGRFSGRQFSNSRSEMNVSTLELGDSALYLCASSGTGGLEETQYFGPGTRLLVL.

This chain links TRBV30 with TRBJ2-1, with 9 positions matching TRBD2. CDR3 length equals 13 residues. Trimming cost V 1 base and J 7 bases; bases outside gene matches: 2. Germline V gene sequence: CDR1 GTSNPN, CDR2 SVGIG (reference sequence). The CDR3 DNA reads as TGTGCCTGGAGTGGCGGGAGGGTAAATGAGCAGTTCTTC. Translation: CAWSGGRVNEQFF.

This clone was counted a single time. The chain employs TRBV28 and TRBJ1-2; TRBD1 matches 7 bases. The CDR3 totals 13 residues. Trimming took 4 bases from V and 3 from J; bases not matched to a gene: 2. Per the germline V gene, CDR1 is MDHEN and CDR2 is SYDVKM. CDR3 amino acids: CASSYGTDYGYTF. CDR3 nucleotides: TGTGCCAGCAGTTACGGGACAGACTATGGCTACACCTTC.

As DNA, the CDR3 is TGCGCCAGCAGTGAGAATCGGGGAAGAGGTGGACTGAACTCCTACGAGCAGTACTTC. Amino acid sequence: CASSENRGRGGLNSYEQYF. This rearrangement joins TRBV10-2 to TRBJ2-7, with a weak D call TRBD2 (5 bases). Germline V gives CDR1 WSHSY, CDR2 SAAADI. Trimming took off 2 bases at V and 0 bases at J, with 23 bases between the two ends. The CDR3 totals 19 residues.

The rearrangement links TRBV15 to TRBJ2-1; a weak D match, TRBD2 (6 bases). This CDR3 spans 17 amino acids. Deletions cut 5 bases from V and 9 bases from J, with 26 bases between. Germline V gives CDR1 LNHNV, CDR2 YYDKDF (reference sequence). This chain's CDR3 is CATSPRPQTTRRVEQFF. The DNA of the CDR3 is TGTGCCACCAGCCCTCGACCCCAAACGACTAGAAGGGTTGAGCAGTTCTTC.

The chain recombines TRBV7-9 with TRBJ1-1; D might be TRBD1 (5 bases). The CDR3 runs 17 residues. The V gene's germline CDR1 is SEHNR and CDR2 FQNEAQ (reference sequence). Trimming shortened V by 1 base and J by 0 bases, and 15 bases separated the two germline ends. DNA of the CDR3: TGTGCCAGCAGCTTAGGGGCCGACAGTATCATGAACACTGAAGCTTTCTTT. It is translated as CASSLGADSIMNTEAFF.

The genes are TRBV7-9 and TRBJ1-1, with unresolved D. Germline V gene lookup returns CDR1 SEHNR and CDR2 FQNEAQ (reference sequence). V was shortened by 1 base and J by 5 bases, with 8 bases between the two germline ends. This CDR3 spans 13 amino acids. The CDR3 here is CASSLVFGTEAFF. The DNA of the CDR3 is TGTGCCAGCAGCTTAGTCTTCGGTACTGAAGCTTTCTTT.

The chain carries TRBV2 and TRBJ1-1, with 10 bases fitting TRBD1. The CDR3 spans 14 residues. After removal of 6 bases from V and 4 bases from J, the junction contained 5 bases not matched to a gene. Germline lookup yields CDR1 SNHLY and CDR2 FYNNEI. The CDR3: CASSRDRGGTEAFF. Written as DNA, the CDR3 is TGTGCCAGCAGCCGGGACAGGGGCGGCACTGAAGCTTTCTTT.

This rearrangement joins TRBV6-6 to TRBJ2-3; 12 nucleotides align to TRBD2. The CDR3 extends over 20 amino acids. Germline assignment: CDR1 MNHNY and CDR2 SVGAGI (reference sequence). With 6 bases clipped from V and 3 bases from J, the junction kept 19 bases outside the gene matches. This CDR3 is CASSYLSSGRGEKGTDTQYF. The DNA of the CDR3 is TGTGCCAGCAGCTACCTATCTAGCGGGAGGGGGGAAAAGGGTACAGATACGCAGTATTTT.

The J gene is TRBJ1-5, the V gene TRBV14, with D possibly being TRBD1 (5 bases). Germline CDR1 is SGHDN and CDR2 is FVKESK. The CDR3 is made up of 14 amino acids. Trimming took off 4 bases at V and 2 bases at J, with 9 bases between the two ends. The CDR3 loop reads CASSLQGGNQPQHF. CDR3 in DNA: TGTGCCAGCAGCCTCCAGGGTGGCAATCAGCCCCAGCATTTT.

The chain uses TRBV6-2 or TRBV6-3 and TRBJ1-1; D uncertain. The CDR3 totals 13 residues. Looked up from germline, CDR1 is MNHEY and CDR2 is SVGEGT. The ends were cut back, 5 bases at V and 1 base at J, with 8 bases in the middle. CDR3 amino acids: CASSDRENTEAFF. CDR3 nucleotide sequence: TGTGCCAGCAGTGATAGAGAGAACACTGAAGCTTTCTTT.

The V gene is TRBV11-2, the J gene TRBJ2-1, with 7 bases lining up with TRBD2. The CDR3 runs 15 residues. The germline CDR1 and CDR2 sequences are SGHAT and FQNNGV. V gave up 5 bases and J gave up 0 bases; unmatched junction bases: 4. Written as DNA, the CDR3 is TGTGCCAGCAGCGCAAGACTAGCCTCCTACAATGAGCAGTTCTTC. It is translated as CASSARLASYNEQFF.